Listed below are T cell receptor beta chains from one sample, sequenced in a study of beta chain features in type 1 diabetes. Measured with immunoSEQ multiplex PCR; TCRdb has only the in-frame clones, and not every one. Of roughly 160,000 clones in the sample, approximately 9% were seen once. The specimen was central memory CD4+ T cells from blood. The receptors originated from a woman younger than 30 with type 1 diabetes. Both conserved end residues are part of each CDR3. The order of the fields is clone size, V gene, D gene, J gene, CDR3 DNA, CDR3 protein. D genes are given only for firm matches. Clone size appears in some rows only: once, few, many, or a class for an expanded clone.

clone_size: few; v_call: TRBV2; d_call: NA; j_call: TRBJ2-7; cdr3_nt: TGTGCCAGCAGTGAAGACGATAAAGCAGGGGCCCACTACGAGCAGTACTTC; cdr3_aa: CASSEDDKAGAHYEQYF
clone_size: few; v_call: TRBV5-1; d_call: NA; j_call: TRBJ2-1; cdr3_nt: TGCGCCAGCAGCCTTAACAGGGTTGGGGGCTACAATGAGCAGTTCTTC; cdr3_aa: CASSLNRVGGYNEQFF
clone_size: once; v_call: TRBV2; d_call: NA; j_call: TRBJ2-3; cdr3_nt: TGTGCCAGCAGTGAGGGGACAACCACAGATACGCAGTATTTT; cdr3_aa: CASSEGTTTDTQYF
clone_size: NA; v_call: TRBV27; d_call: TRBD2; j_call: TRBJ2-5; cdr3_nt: TGTGCCAGCAGTTTAACGGGGGGGCGAGAGACCCAGTACTTC; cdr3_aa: CASSLTGGRETQYF
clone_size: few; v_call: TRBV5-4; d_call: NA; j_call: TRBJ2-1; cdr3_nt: TGTGCCAGCAGCTTGGTCGAAGGGGACAATGAGCAGTTCTTC; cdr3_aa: CASSLVEGDNEQFF
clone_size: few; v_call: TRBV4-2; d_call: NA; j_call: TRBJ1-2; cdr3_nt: TGTGCCAGCAGCTTGGCAAGCGGGGCGCGGGGCTACACCTTC; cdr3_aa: CASSLASGARGYTF
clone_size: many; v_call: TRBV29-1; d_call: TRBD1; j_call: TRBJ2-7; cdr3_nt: TGCAGCGTTGAAACGTACGGACAGGACTACGAGCAGTACTTC; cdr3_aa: CSVETYGQDYEQYF
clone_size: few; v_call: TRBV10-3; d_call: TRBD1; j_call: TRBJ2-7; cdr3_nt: TGTGCCATCAGTGGGACAGGGCACTACGAGCAGTACTTC; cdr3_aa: CAISGTGHYEQYF
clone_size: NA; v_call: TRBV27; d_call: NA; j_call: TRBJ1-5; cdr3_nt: TGTGCCAGCAGCCCCCCGGGACAGCCCCAGCATTTT; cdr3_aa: CASSPPGQPQHF
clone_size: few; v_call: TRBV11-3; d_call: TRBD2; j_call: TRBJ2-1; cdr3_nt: TGTGCCAACCCCCGTTCGGAGCGGGAGGCCTTGAGCTCCTACAATGAGCAGTTCTTC; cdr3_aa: CANPRSEREALSSYNEQFF
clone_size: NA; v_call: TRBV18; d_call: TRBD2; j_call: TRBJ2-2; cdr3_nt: TGTGCCAGCTCACGGAGTAGCGGGCCGAACACCGGGGAGCTGTTTTTT; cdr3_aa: CASSRSSGPNTGELFF
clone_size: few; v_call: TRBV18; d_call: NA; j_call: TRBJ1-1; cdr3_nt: TGTGCCAGCTCACCAAAAACAGACGAAGCTTTCTTT; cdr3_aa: CASSPKTDEAFF
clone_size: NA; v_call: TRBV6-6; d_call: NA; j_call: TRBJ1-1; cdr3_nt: TGTGCCAGCATTATGGGCCAGAGAAACACTGAAGCTTTCTTT; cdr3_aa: CASIMGQRNTEAFF
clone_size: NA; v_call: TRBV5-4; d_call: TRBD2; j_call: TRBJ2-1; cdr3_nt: TGCGCCAGCAGCCAAGCCCCCCAGCGGGACCACAATGAGCAGTTCTTC; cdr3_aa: CASSQAPQRDHNEQFF
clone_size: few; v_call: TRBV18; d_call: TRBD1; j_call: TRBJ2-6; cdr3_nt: TGTGCCAGCTCAAGATCAGGGGGCCAACCGGGAGGGGCCAACGTCCTGACTTTC; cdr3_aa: CASSRSGGQPGGANVLTF
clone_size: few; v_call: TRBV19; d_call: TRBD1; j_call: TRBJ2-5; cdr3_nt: TGTGCCAGTAGTATGGTCGGGACAGTATCTTCTGGGGCCCAGTACTTC; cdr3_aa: CASSMVGTVSSGAQYF
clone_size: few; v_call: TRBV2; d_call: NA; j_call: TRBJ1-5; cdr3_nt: TGTGCCAGCAGTTCCTACAGAGAACTGCCCCAGCATTTT; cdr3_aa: CASSSYRELPQHF
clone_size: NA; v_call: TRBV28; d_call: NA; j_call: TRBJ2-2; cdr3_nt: TGTGCCAGCAGTTTATTCAGGGGTCGGAGTGAGGAGCTGTTTTTT; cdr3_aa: CASSLFRGRSEELFF
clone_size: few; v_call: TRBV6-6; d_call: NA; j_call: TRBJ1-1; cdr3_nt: TGTGCCAGCAGCAAACAGGGATACACTGAAGCTTTCTTT; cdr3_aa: CASSKQGYTEAFF
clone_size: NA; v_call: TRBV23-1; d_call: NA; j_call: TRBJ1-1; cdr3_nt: TGCGCCAGCAGTCAATCGGACCCCGGTCGCAGGGAGAACACTGAAGCTTTCTTT; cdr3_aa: CASSQSDPGRRENTEAFF
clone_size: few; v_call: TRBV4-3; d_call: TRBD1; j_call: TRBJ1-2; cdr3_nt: TGCGCCAGCAGCCTCTCGGGGACAGGGGGCCCGAACCGCTATGGCTACACCTTC; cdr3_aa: CASSLSGTGGPNRYGYTF
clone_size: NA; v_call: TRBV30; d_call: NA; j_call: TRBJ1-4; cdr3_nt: TGTGCCTGGAGTCACGGGGTCCTTAATGAAAAACTGTTTTTT; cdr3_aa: CAWSHGVLNEKLFF
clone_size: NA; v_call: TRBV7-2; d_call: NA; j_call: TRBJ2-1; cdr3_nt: TGTGCCAGCAGCTTAGGGCTGGGCAGTGAGCAGTTCTTC; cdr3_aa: CASSLGLGSEQFF
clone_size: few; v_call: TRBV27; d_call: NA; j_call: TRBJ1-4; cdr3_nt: TGTGCCAGCCGGGAGATAGGTAATGAAAAACTGTTTTTT; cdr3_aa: CASREIGNEKLFF
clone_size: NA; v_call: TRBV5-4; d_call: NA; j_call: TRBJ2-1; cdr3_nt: TGTGCCAGCAGCCCCAGCTCCTACAATGAGCAGTTCTTC; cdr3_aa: CASSPSSYNEQFF
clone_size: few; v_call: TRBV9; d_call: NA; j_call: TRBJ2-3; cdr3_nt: TGTGCCAGCAGTATAGGGGGGGTACGGGCAGATACGCAGTATTTT; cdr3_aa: CASSIGGVRADTQYF
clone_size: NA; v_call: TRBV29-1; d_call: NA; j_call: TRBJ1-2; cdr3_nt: TGCAGCGTTCCCCCCCTATCAGGGGATTTTAACTATGGCTACACCTTC; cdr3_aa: CSVPPLSGDFNYGYTF
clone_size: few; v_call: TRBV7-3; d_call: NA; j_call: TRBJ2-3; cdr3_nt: TGTGCCAGCAGCCCGAGCACAGATACGCAGTATTTT; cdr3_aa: CASSPSTDTQYF
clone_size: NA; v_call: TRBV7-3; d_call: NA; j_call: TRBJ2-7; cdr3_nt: TGTGCCAGCAGCTTAACGGTCGGCGAGCAGTACTTC; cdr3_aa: CASSLTVGEQYF